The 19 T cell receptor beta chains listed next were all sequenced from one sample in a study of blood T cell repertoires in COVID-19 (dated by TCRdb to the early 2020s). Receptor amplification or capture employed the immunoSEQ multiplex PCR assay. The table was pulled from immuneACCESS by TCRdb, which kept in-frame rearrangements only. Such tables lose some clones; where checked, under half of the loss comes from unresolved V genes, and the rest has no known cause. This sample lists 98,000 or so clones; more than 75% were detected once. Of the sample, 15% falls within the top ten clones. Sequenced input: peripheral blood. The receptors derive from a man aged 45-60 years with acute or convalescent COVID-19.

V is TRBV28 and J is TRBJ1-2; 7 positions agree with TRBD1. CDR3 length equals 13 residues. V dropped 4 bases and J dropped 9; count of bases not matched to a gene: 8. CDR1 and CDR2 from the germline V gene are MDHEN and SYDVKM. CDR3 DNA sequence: TGTGCCAGCAGTTCCACACAGGGGCCGAGCTACACCTTC. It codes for CASSSTQGPSYTF.

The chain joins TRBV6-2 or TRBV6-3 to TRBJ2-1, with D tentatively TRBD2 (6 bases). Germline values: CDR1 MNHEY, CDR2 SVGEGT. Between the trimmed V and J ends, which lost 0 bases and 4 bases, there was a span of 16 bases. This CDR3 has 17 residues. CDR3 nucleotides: TGTGCCAGCAGTTACTCTCAGGGAGGAGTGTCTTACAATGAGCAGTTCTTC. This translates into CASSYSQGGVSYNEQFF.

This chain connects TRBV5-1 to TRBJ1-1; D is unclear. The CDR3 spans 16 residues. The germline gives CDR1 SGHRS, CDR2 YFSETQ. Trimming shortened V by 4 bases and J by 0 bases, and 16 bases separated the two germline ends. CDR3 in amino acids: CASSPEGRRLNTEAFF. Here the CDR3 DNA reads TGCGCCAGCAGCCCCGAGGGCCGGCGGTTGAACACTGAAGCTTTCTTT.

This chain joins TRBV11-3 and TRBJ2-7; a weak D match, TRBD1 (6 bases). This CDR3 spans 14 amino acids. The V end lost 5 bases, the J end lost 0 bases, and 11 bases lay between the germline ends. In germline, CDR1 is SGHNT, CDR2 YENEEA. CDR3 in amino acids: CASSPSGDSYEQYF. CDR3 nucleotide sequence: TGTGCCAGCAGCCCGTCAGGGGACTCCTACGAGCAGTACTTC. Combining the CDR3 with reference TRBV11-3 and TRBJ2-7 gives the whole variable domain EAGVVQSPRYKIIEKKQPVAFWCNPISGHNTLYWYLQNLGQGPELLIRYENEEAVDDSQLPKDRFSAERLKGVDSTLKIQPAELGDSAVYLCASSPSGDSYEQYFGPGTRLTVT.

CDR3: CASSSQAGGYGYTF. CDR3 bases: TGTGCCAGCAGCTCCCAGGCAGGGGGCTATGGCTACACCTTC. V usage is TRBV9 and J usage is TRBJ1-2, with 7 bases identical to TRBD1. Germline lookup yields CDR1 SGDLS and CDR2 YYNGEE. This CDR3 region has 14 residues. V was pared by 4 bases and J by 4 bases, with 7 bases of the junction left unmatched. The entire variable domain, with the rest obtained from reference TRBV9 and TRBJ1-2, is as follows: DSGVTQTPKHLITATGQRVTLRCSPRSGDLSVYWYQQSLDQGLQFLIQYYNGEERAKGNILERFSAQQFPDLHSELNLSSLELGDSALYFCASSSQAGGYGYTFGSGTRLTVV.

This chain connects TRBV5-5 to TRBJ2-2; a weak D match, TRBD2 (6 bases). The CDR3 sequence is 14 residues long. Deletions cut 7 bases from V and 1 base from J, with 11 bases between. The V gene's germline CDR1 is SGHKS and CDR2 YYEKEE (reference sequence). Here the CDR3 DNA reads TGTGCCAGCTTCCCCGGGGGGAACACCGGGGAGCTGTTTTTT. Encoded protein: CASFPGGNTGELFF.

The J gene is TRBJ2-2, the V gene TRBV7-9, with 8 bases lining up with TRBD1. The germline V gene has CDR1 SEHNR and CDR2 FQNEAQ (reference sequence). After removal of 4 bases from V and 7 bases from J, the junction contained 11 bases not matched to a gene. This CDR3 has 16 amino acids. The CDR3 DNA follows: TGTGCCAGCAGCTCACGCACAGGGGGATCGGACGGGGAGCTGTTTTTT. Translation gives CASSSRTGGSDGELFF.

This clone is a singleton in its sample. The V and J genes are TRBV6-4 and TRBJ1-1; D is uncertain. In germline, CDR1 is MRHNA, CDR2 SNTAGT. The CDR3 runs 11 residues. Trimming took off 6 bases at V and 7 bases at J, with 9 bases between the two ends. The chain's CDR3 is CASRADCEAFF. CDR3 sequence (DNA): TGTGCCAGCAGGGCTGACTGTGAAGCTTTCTTT.

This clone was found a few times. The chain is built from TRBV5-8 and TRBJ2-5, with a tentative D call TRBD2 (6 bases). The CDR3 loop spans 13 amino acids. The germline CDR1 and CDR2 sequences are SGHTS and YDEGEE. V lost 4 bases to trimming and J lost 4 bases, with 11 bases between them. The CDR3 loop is CASSLRGTETQYF. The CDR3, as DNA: TGTGCCAGCAGCCTCCGGGGGACAGAGACCCAGTACTTC.

DNA for the CDR3: TGTGCCTGGAGTGCTCGCTACAGGGGTCCTAACTCCTACAATGAGCAGTTCTTC. Its protein is CAWSARYRGPNSYNEQFF. This chain links TRBV30 with TRBJ2-1; 7 bases line up with TRBD1. The junction had 12 bases not matched to a gene; V was cut back by 1 base and J by 0 bases. The V gene's germline CDR1 is GTSNPN and CDR2 SVGIG (reference sequence). The length of the CDR3 is 18 residues.

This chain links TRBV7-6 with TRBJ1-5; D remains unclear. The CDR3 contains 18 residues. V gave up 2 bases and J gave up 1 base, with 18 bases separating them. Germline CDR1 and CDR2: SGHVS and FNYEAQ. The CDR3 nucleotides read TGTGCCAGCAGCTTACCCCCTGTGGAGATCACAAGCAATCAGCCCCAGCATTTT. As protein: CASSLPPVEITSNQPQHF. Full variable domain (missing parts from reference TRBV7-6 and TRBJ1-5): GAGVSQSPRYKVTKRGQDVALRCDPISGHVSLYWYRQALGQGPEFLTYFNYEAQQDKSGLPNDRFSAERPEGSISTLTIQRTEQRDSAMYRCASSLPPVEITSNQPQHFGDGTRLSIL.

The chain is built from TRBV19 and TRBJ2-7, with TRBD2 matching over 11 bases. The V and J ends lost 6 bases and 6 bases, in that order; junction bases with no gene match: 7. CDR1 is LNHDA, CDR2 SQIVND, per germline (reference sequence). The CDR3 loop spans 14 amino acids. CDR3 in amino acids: CASSHGLAGSEQYF. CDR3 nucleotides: TGTGCCAGTAGCCACGGACTAGCGGGCTCCGAGCAGTACTTC. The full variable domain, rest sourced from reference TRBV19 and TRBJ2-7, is DGGITQSPKYLFRKEGQNVTLSCEQNLNHDAMYWYRQDPGQGLRLIYYSQIVNDFQKGDIAEGYSVSREKKESFPLTVTSAQKNPTAFYLCASSHGLAGSEQYFGPGTRLTVT.

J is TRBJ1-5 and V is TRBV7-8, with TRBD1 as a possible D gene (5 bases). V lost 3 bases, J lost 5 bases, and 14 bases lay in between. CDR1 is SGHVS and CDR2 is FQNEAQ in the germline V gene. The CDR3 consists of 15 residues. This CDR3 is CASSLYRGGDQPQHF. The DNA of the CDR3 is TGTGCCAGCAGCTTGTACCGGGGGGGAGATCAGCCCCAGCATTTT.

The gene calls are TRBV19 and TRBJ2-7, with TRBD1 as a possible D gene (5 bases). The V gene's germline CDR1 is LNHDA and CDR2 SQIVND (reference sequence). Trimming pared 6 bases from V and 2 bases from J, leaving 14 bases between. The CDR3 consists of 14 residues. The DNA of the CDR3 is TGTGCCAGTAGCAATAAGGACAACCCCTACGAGCAGTACTTC. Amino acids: CASSNKDNPYEQYF.

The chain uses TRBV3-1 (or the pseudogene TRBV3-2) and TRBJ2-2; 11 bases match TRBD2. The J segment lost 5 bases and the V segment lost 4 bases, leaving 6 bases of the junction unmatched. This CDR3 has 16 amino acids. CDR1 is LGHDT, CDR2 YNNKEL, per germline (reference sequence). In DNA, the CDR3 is TGTGCCAGCAGCCGAAGGACTAGCGGGCGAACCGGGGAGCTGTTTTTT. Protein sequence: CASSRRTSGRTGELFF.

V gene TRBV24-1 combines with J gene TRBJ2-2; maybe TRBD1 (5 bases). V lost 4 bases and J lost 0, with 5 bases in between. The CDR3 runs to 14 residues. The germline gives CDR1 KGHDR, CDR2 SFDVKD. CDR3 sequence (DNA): TGTGCCACCAGTGAGACAGCGAACACCGGGGAGCTGTTTTTT. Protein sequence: CATSETANTGELFF.

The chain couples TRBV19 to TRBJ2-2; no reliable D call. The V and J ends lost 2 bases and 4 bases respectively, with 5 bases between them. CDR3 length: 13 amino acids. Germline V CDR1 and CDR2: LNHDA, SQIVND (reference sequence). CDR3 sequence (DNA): TGTGCCAGTAGTATACTCGGCACCGGGGAGCTGTTTTTT. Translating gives CASSILGTGELFF. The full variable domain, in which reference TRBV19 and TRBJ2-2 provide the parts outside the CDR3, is DGGITQSPKYLFRKEGQNVTLSCEQNLNHDAMYWYRQDPGQGLRLIYYSQIVNDFQKGDIAEGYSVSREKKESFPLTVTSAQKNPTAFYLCASSILGTGELFFGEGSRLTVL.

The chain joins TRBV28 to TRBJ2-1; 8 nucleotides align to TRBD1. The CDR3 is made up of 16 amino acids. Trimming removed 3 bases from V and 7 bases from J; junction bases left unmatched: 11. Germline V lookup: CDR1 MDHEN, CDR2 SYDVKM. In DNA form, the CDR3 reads TGTGCCAGCAGTTTGTTAGGGACAGGAGGTTTGAATGAGCAGTTCTTC. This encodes CASSLLGTGGLNEQFF.

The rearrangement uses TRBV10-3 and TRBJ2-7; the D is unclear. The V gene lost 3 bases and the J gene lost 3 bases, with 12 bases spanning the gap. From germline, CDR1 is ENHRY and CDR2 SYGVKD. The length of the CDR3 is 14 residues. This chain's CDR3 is CAISDAITYYEQYF. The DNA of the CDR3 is TGTGCCATCAGTGACGCCATCACCTACTACGAGCAGTACTTC.